The text below deals with one TCR beta chain. The specificity of this receptor is unknown. Nothing much larger sits one base from this clone, and base qualities are not available. These data originate in a study of cytomegalovirus exposure and HLA in healthy donors listed by TCRdb under 2017. Regarding the study in general: According to an earlier analysis of 587 of the donors, about 170 million T cells yielded approximately 120 million unique TCR beta sequences and 276 Gb of sequence data. HLA typing included class I and class II loci at four-digit resolution. The T cell repertoires of roughly 660 subjects were profiled by immunosequencing and related to cytomegalovirus serostatus. Every repertoire in the discovery cohort had been generated on one and the same sequencing platform. An early release covering 550 to 650 HLA-typed donors comprised about 300 gigabases of sequencing data and around 80 million unique TCR sequences. To decide whether each TCR beta V gene segment behaved as functional or pseudogenic, an earlier analysis of some 600 of the donors relied on high-throughput TCR beta sequencing. In a later analysis, previously published TCR beta repertoires from about 670 donors were re-analyzed and high-resolution HLA genotyping was added so that TCR occurrence patterns could be studied. Five DR-DQ haplotypes were treated as single units for association and clustering because of strong linkage in the cohort. Among some 410 genotyped donors of the cohort, an average of roughly 240,000 unique TCR beta nucleotide sequences were sequenced per donor, 15% to 20% of them non-productive. High-throughput TCR immunosequencing, statistical association of individual TCRs with disease status, and machine learning were combined to predict cytomegalovirus infection status. Alongside the repertoire data, information on donor age, sex, ethnicity and CMV serostatus was compiled. The aim of the study was to test whether cataloging public T cell receptors could identify signatures of past pathogen exposure. Besides the first cohort of roughly 640 subjects, a separate validation cohort made up of over 100 different subjects was used. The number of donors typed differed by locus, with 629-630 for A, B, C, DRB1 and DQB1, more than 500 for DQA1, under 610 for DPA1, and some 440 for DPB1. Genome-wide SNP genotypes for about three fifths of the roughly 670 donors were used in a later genetic analysis, which treated that subset as a discovery cohort. The later analysis used no new phenotypic data to find candidate immune exposures, relying instead on TCR beta sequences and their occurrence across donors. Of the roughly 410 genotyped donors, 65% to 90% were placed in the genetic ancestry cluster associated with self-reported Caucasian donors. General findings and caveats noted by the study authors: While some public TCRs were present in many individuals, most TCR sequences turned up only very rarely across donors. In a later analysis, HLA-associated TCR beta chains were found to be more clonally expanded and to have lower generation probabilities than equally common non-associated chains. A cluster of highly shared sequence variants was judged likely to be a technical artifact of the sequencing pipeline. An earlier analysis of around 540 of the donors showed that most TCR beta V segments appeared in productive rearrangements either about 90% or about 30% of the time, which broadly matched IMGT annotations. The study listed 150 to 200 TCR beta chains as associated with cytomegalovirus. Because HLA typing was unavailable for some donors at each locus, only the typed subset was used in association tests. Most CMV-associated TCR beta chains appeared to be HLA-restricted in a later analysis, and the HLA associations seemed to be driven largely by CMV exposure. When HLA alleles, especially DR and DQ, strongly co-occurred, attributing TCR associations to individual alleles was difficult. Several of the top co-occurrence clusters appeared to be linked to parvovirus B19, influenza, CMV and Epstein-Barr virus, according to a later analysis. Compared with the approximately 700-donor mean, donors in an Asian-associated ancestry cluster had fewer N-insertions in productive TCRs, according to a later genetic analysis. This cohort had only TCR beta chains sequenced, and the lack of alpha or paired-chain data limited which features could be detected. Presence/absence analyses assumed roughly uniform sequencing depth across donors, an assumption that may not hold. In a later analysis, more than 15,000 TCR beta sequences were associated with specific HLA alleles at a false discovery rate of 0.05. A later analysis found that TCR association rates varied across HLA loci, with DRB1 alleles showing the most associated TCRs and HLA-C alleles the fewest. Linkage disequilibrium might explain the correlated functional status among segregating V segments, but an unknown experimental factor could not be excluded. A few of the identified cytomegalovirus-associated TCR beta chains were confirmed in vitro to be specific for cytomegalovirus antigens. An association between a missense DCLRE1C variant and V-gene and J-gene trimming of TCR beta chains was found in a later genetic analysis and replicated in an independent cohort. Cytomegalovirus status was reported to be diagnosed by the classifier with high specificity and sensitivity in both the original and validation cohorts. The authors suggested that the approach could potentially be extended to other disease states and immunological phenotypes. For the cohort, immune exposure information was limited to CMV serostatus. The earlier analysis of approximately 560 of the donors excluded some 15 rarely observed V segments, including chromosome 9 orphons, because counts were too low. Because the 87-base-pair reads could not distinguish some IMGT-functional V segments, including TRBV6-2 and TRBV6-3, those segments were excluded. A further reported finding was that TCR beta sequences accurately predicted the HLA-A and HLA-B alleles for most subjects in the first cohort.

Libraries were prepared through the immunoSEQ multiplex PCR assay. For the multiplex PCR, a mixture combining 60 forward primers for TCR Vbeta segments and 13 reverse primers for TCR Jbeta segments was used. Amplification of the CDR3 region of rearranged TCR beta genes was performed with a multiplex PCR assay on genomic DNA. The Illumina HiSeq System was used to sequence the amplified TCR beta libraries as 87-base-pair reads. The paper's data handling went like this. Across the roughly 700 repertoires, a later analysis counted approximately 75 million unique TCR beta chains, roughly 11 million of which were shared by at least two donors. To remove PCR and sequencing errors, raw reads were error-corrected and collapsed into unique sequences using a nearest-neighbor algorithm that merged closely related sequences. V, D and J gene segments were assigned by aligning CDR3 sequences to IMGT reference sequences. For a sequence to be retained, at least a six-nucleotide match to both a V gene segment and a J gene segment was required. Rearrangements were classified as productive when the CDR3 lacked stop codons and remained in frame with V and J, and all other rearrangements were classified as non-productive. CDR3 was defined by IMGT convention, running from the second conserved V-encoded cysteine to the conserved J-encoded phenylalanine. Sequences without an unambiguous match to a single V gene segment were excluded from the earlier analysis of about 600 of the donors. In an earlier analysis of almost 600 of the donors, a V segment was called functional when productive rearrangements were above 56.7%, and segregating when the standard deviation between donors exceeded 5%. A statistical classification framework was built for diagnosing cytomegalovirus status from the catalog of TCR beta chain sequences. In a later analysis, V and J genes were assigned by comparing TCR nucleotide sequences against IMGT/GENE-DB human TR gene sequences. The TCRdist pipeline was used in a later analysis to assign CDR3 sequences and most-parsimonious VDJ recombination scenarios. In a later analysis, each TCR beta chain was defined by its CDR3 amino acid sequence together with its V-gene family, and reads lacking a unique V-gene family were excluded. A later analysis removed 592 highly shared, low-generation-probability nucleotide sequences to deal with suspected cross-contamination and a sequencing artifact. For each public chain, a later analysis derived a clonal expansion index from normalized ranks of inferred template counts within each repertoire. Generation probabilities in a later analysis came from a VDJ recombination model fitted to out-of-frame rearrangements, and those results were checked against IGoR. In a later analysis, hypergeometric tests were used to score TCR-TCR, TCR-HLA and TCR-CMV co-occurrence, with a repertoire-size bias correction applied to TCR pairs. To estimate false discovery rates, a later analysis permuted the HLA or CMV assignments 20 times. In a later analysis, co-occurring TCRs were grouped using DBSCAN, and TCRdist sequence similarity was added for clustering within HLA-allele-positive subsets. For co-occurrence clustering, repertoires with fewer than 30,000 or more than 120,000 public chains were excluded, along with five repertoires with anomalous nucleotide sharing. Held by TCRdb, this immuneACCESS table contains in-frame sequences only and omits some clones. Under half of the omission traces to an unresolved V gene where checked; the cause of the rest is unknown. That table furnishes V, J and clone size, whereas the DNA furnished D and trimming. The sample includes around 180,000 clones, with over 60% observed a single time. The leading ten clones occupy roughly 0.99% of the sample.

The cohort comprised under 700 healthy bone marrow donors. All cohort members were sampled while nominally healthy, although unrecorded immune exposures were likely present. The donor was CMV seronegative and belonged to the group of around 350 seronegative cohort members. A peripheral blood sample was collected from each donor, and TCR beta sequencing was performed on peripheral blood mononuclear cells. The Qiagen DNeasy Blood Extraction Kit was used to extract genomic DNA from the blood cell samples. From the cysteine through the phenylalanine, the CDR3 covers 15 amino acids. Only the CDR3 region is kept as DNA, spanning 45 bases read in frame from base 1. The germline V and J ends show losses of 3 bases and 2 bases respectively, and no gene match explains 3 bases of the junction. The germline V gene gives CDR1 as KGHSH and CDR2 as LQKENI.

The V and J segments used are TRBV18 and TRBJ2-3, and 9 junction bases match TRBD2. The sequence was collected from a woman between 40 and 55 years old in good health and CMV-seronegative. The sequencing input was PBMCs. At the DNA level, the sequence is TGTGCCAGCTCACCCCTAGCGGGACCCACAGATACGCAGTATTTT. Its product reads: CASSPLAGPTDTQYF.